These 30 T cell receptor beta chains came from one sample sequenced in a study of T cells in Graves' hyperthyroidism and ophthalmopathy. RNA transcripts provided the source from which TCR beta CDR3 regions were amplified. First-round RT-PCR targeting the TCR CDR3 was performed with the HTBI primer set. From the multiplex PCR reads, TCRdb called clonotypes with MiXCR, one entry per CDR3 protein. The sample shows a few hundred thousand distinct CDR3 sequences, roughly 16% of them seen only once. The sequenced sample consisted of blood. These TCRs come from a woman in her thirties or forties with Graves' ophthalmopathy.

This clonotype was recorded at least ten times. J is TRBJ1-4 and V is TRBV2; 10 bases line up with TRBD1. This CDR3 contains 15 residues. Per germline, CDR1 SNHLY and CDR2 FYNNEI. The trim removed 7 bases at V and 8 bases at J, leaving 10 bases unmatched. As DNA, the CDR3 is TGTGCCAGCACCGGAGTGGGGACAGGGGAGGAAAAACTGTTTTTT. Protein: CASTGVGTGEEKLFF. Full variable domain (rest looked up from reference TRBV2 and TRBJ1-4): EPEVTQTPSHQVTQMGQEVILRCVPISNHLYFYWYRQILGQKVEFLVSFYNNEISEKSEIFDDQFSVERPDGSNFTLKIRSTKLEDSAMYFCASTGVGTGEEKLFFGSGTQLSVL.

This clonotype showed up just a few times. The junction and the germline gene differ at one end; a read error may be behind it. The chain joins TRBV6-1 to TRBJ1-5, with a weak D call TRBD1 (6 bases). The CDR3 spans 14 residues. CDR1 MNHNS and CDR2 SASEGT come from the germline V gene. The CDR3 sequence: CASSEDRMNQPQHF. The DNA of the CDR3 is TGTGCCAGCAGCGAAGACAGGATGAATCAGCCCCAGCATTTT.

The J gene is TRBJ2-7, the V gene TRBV27, with 9 bases fitting TRBD2. CDR3 size: 16 residues. Losses at the gene ends were 5 bases for V and 2 bases for J; bases not matched to a gene: 10. Germline V gives CDR1 MNHEY, CDR2 SMNVEV (reference sequence). For the CDR3, the DNA is TGTGCCAGCAGTCTCACCTTAGCGGGAGAGGCCTACGAGCAGTACTTC. It translates to CASSLTLAGEAYEQYF.

Concerning this clonotype itself: Being one base from a much bigger clone, this may be a read error. The V call is TRBV30, the J call TRBJ2-3; the match to TRBD1 covers 7 bases. The V and J ends lost 4 bases and 8 bases, in that order; junction bases with no gene match: 3. Germline V gene lookup returns CDR1 GTSNPN and CDR2 SVGIG (reference sequence). The length of the CDR3 is 11 residues. Here the CDR3 DNA reads TGTGCCTGGACTCCAGGGGGTACGCAGTATTTT. Amino acid sequence: CAWTPGGTQYF.

This clonotype has ten or more counts. V is TRBV28 and J is TRBJ1-5; tentatively, D is TRBD1 (6 bases). Per germline, CDR1 MDHEN and CDR2 SYDVKM. The CDR3 is 15 residues long. V lost 2 bases to trimming and J lost 5 bases, with 13 bases between them. The CDR3, as DNA: TGTGCCAGCAGTTTAAAAACAGGGTGGTATCAGCCCCAGCATTTT. The encoded protein is CASSLKTGWYQPQHF.

This clonotype appeared once. V and J are TRBV5-1 and TRBJ2-7, with no clear D. The V and J ends lost 3 bases and 0 bases respectively, with 10 bases between them. The CDR3 has 14 residues. The germline V gene encodes CDR1 SGHRS and CDR2 YFSETQ. The DNA of the CDR3 is TGCGCCAGCAGCTCCGGCGCCCTCTCCTACGAGCAGTACTTC. It translates to CASSSGALSYEQYF.

This clonotype was seen repeatedly, ten times or more. Germline is not matched at one junction end, which may reflect a read error. This chain joins TRBV5-1 and TRBJ1-5; tentative D call: TRBD1 (5 bases). This CDR3 comprises 14 residues. The germline V gene has CDR1 SGHRS and CDR2 YFSETQ. CDR3 residues: CASSPGTGNQPQHF. CDR3 DNA sequence: TGTGCCAGCAGTCCCGGGACGGGCAATCAGCCCCAGCATTTT.

This clonotype has ten or more counts. The rearrangement joins TRBV20-1 to TRBJ2-3, with D perhaps matching TRBD1 (6 bases). This CDR3 spans 15 amino acids. V gave up 6 bases and J gave up 2 bases, with 18 bases separating them. Per germline, CDR1 DFQATT and CDR2 SNEGSKA (reference sequence). In DNA form, the CDR3 reads TGCAGTGCCATTACCGGGACACGCTCCACAGATACGCAGTATTTT. This translates into CSAITGTRSTDTQYF.

The chain has TRBV7-9 and TRBJ1-4, with D possibly TRBD1 on 5 matching bases. The CDR3 consists of 14 residues. The V gene's germline CDR1 is SEHNR and CDR2 FQNEAQ (reference sequence). V gave up 6 bases and J gave up 5 bases, with 13 bases separating them. CDR3 protein: CASSYRQRNEKLFF. DNA for the CDR3: TGTGCCAGCAGTTATCGACAGAGAAATGAAAAACTGTTTTTT.

This clonotype came up a few times. The chain employs TRBV20-1 and TRBJ2-7, with 12 bases identical to TRBD2. CDR3 length: 14 residues. Trimming took 0 bases from V and 3 from J; bases not matched to a gene: 0. Germline V gives CDR1 DFQATT, CDR2 SNEGSKA (reference sequence). CDR3: CSARETSGGYEQYF. CDR3 nucleotides: TGCAGTGCTAGAGAGACTAGCGGGGGCTACGAGCAGTACTTC.

This clonotype has a handful of counts. The chain combines TRBV5-1 with TRBJ1-3; D call uncertain. The length of the CDR3 is 15 residues. V lost 5 bases and J lost 0, with 12 bases in between. Germline CDR1 reads SGHRS; CDR2 reads YFSETQ. CDR3 DNA sequence: TGCGCCAGCAGGGACCCTGGATTCTCTGGAAACACCATATATTTT. This translates into CASRDPGFSGNTIYF.

This clonotype occurred a few times. This rearrangement joins TRBV5-1 to TRBJ1-2; 11 bases are shared with TRBD1. Germline V CDR1 and CDR2: SGHRS, YFSETQ. Trimming removed 4 bases from V and 4 bases from J; junction bases left unmatched: 6. The CDR3 loop spans 15 amino acids. For the CDR3, the DNA is TGCGCCAGCAGCCCGGGGACAGGGGGAAGCTATGGCTACACCTTC. Translation: CASSPGTGGSYGYTF.

This clonotype occurred a few times. This chain joins TRBV19 and TRBJ1-5, with TRBD1 as a possible D gene (5 bases). From germline, CDR1 is LNHDA and CDR2 SQIVND (reference sequence). This CDR3 is built from 13 residues. V lost 11 bases and J lost 7, with 18 bases in between. The chain's CDR3 is CAGGPGPGQPQHF. The DNA of the CDR3 is TGTGCCGGGGGACCGGGGCCGGGGCAGCCCCAGCATTTT.

This clonotype has a handful of counts. This chain links TRBV5-5 with TRBJ1-1; 10 bases agree with TRBD1. Germline V gene lookup returns CDR1 SGHKS and CDR2 YYEKEE (reference sequence). The junction had 6 bases not matched to a gene; V was cut back by 4 bases and J by 3 bases. The CDR3 runs to 15 residues. CDR3 protein: CASSKATGGYTEAFF. The CDR3, as DNA: TGTGCCAGCAGCAAAGCGACAGGGGGCTACACTGAAGCTTTCTTT.

This clonotype was seen more than once but under ten times. The chain employs TRBV2 and TRBJ1-5, with D hard to call. Germline-derived CDR1 and CDR2 are SNHLY and FYNNEI. The CDR3 loop spans 15 amino acids. The V end lost 3 bases, the J end lost 1 base, and 10 bases lay between the germline ends. Written as DNA, the CDR3 is TGTGCCAGCAGTGATAAGGGTGGAAGCAATCAGCCCCAGCATTTT. It translates to CASSDKGGSNQPQHF.

This clonotype was seen a handful of times. The rearrangement links TRBV9 to TRBJ1-6; 9 nucleotides agree with TRBD1. The CDR3 spans 18 residues. Germline CDR1 reads SGDLS; CDR2 reads YYNGEE. The J segment lost 8 bases and the V segment lost 1 base, leaving 13 bases of the junction unmatched. Here the CDR3 reads CASSVSGQGFDLDSPLHF. DNA for the CDR3: TGTGCCAGCAGCGTATCGGGACAGGGCTTTGATTTGGATTCACCCCTCCACTTT.

There are a few counts of this clonotype. The chain joins TRBV28 to TRBJ1-5; D is unresolved. Between the trimmed V and J ends, which lost 7 bases and 0 bases, there was a span of 10 bases. Germline V gene sequence: CDR1 MDHEN, CDR2 SYDVKM. The CDR3 totals 14 residues. The CDR3 nucleotides are TGTGCCAGCACGTTTATGGGTAGCAATCAGCCCCAGCATTTT. Encoded protein: CASTFMGSNQPQHF. The variable domain in full, with the rest retrieved from reference TRBV28 and TRBJ1-5, is DVKVTQSSRYLVKRTGEKVFLECVQDMDHENMFWYRQDPGLGLRLIYFSYDVKMKEKGDIPEGYSVSREKKERFSLILESASTNQTSMYLCASTFMGSNQPQHFGDGTRLSIL.

The chain employs TRBV20-1 and TRBJ2-3; TRBD1 or TRBD2 may be the D gene (5 bases each). The CDR3 sequence is 15 residues long. Germline lookup yields CDR1 DFQATT and CDR2 SNEGSKA (reference sequence). Trimming left V 0 bases short and J 5 bases short, with 15 bases between. The CDR3 reads CSARDPLLRGDTQYF. In nucleotides, the CDR3 is TGCAGTGCTAGAGATCCCCTCTTGAGGGGAGATACGCAGTATTTT.

The gene calls are TRBV18 and TRBJ1-2; TRBD1 might be the D (5 bases). Germline loops: CDR1 KGHSH, CDR2 LQKENI. The CDR3 runs 14 residues. V was pared by 0 bases and J by 8 bases, with 13 bases between. The CDR3 DNA is TGTGCCAGCTCACCACCGTCCGGGGGACGGGGCTACACCTTC. Amino acid sequence: CASSPPSGGRGYTF.

V is TRBV5-4 and J is TRBJ2-3; 9 bases fit TRBD2. Trimming took 4 bases from V and 4 from J; bases not matched to a gene: 13. The CDR3 consists of 17 residues. Germline CDR1 SGHNT, CDR2 YYREEE (reference sequence). The CDR3, as DNA: TGTGCCAGCAGCCCGCCCCAGCTAGCGGGGTGGGCAGATACGCAGTATTTT. It codes for CASSPPQLAGWADTQYF.

This clonotype was counted many times. V is TRBV7-9 and J is TRBJ2-4; D call uncertain. Trimming pared 0 bases from V and 8 bases from J, leaving 8 bases between. Germline V CDR1 and CDR2: SEHNR, FQNEAQ (reference sequence). The length of the CDR3 is 13 residues. The CDR3 protein is CASSLAAEDIQYF. CDR3 DNA sequence: TGTGCCAGCAGCTTAGCGGCTGAGGACATTCAGTACTTC.

Note on this clonotype: A read error is possible here, since a much larger clone lies one base away. This chain joins TRBV11-2 and TRBJ1-1; D gene ambiguous. CDR1 and CDR2 from the germline V gene are SGHAT and FQNNGV. V lost 4 bases, J lost 4 bases, and 10 bases lay in between. The CDR3 runs 13 residues. CDR3 coding DNA: TGTGCCAGCAGCTCTACCATGAGCACTGAAGCTTTCTTT. Its translation is CASSSTMSTEAFF.

This clonotype was detected many times. The chain's CDR3 is CASSGTPQETQYF. The CDR3 nucleotides are TGTGCCAGCAGCGGGACACCACAAGAGACCCAGTACTTC. The chain links TRBV28 to TRBJ2-5, with D perhaps TRBD1 (6 bases). There are 13 residues in the CDR3. Germline V gives CDR1 MDHEN, CDR2 SYDVKM. Between the trimmed V and J ends, which lost 6 bases and 2 bases, there was a span of 10 bases. The full variable domain, with the rest looked up from reference TRBV28 and TRBJ2-5, is DVKVTQSSRYLVKRTGEKVFLECVQDMDHENMFWYRQDPGLGLRLIYFSYDVKMKEKGDIPEGYSVSREKKERFSLILESASTNQTSMYLCASSGTPQETQYFGPGTRLLVL.

The chain uses TRBV6-1 and TRBJ2-2; a weak D match, TRBD1 (5 bases). This CDR3 has 14 amino acids. Trimming left V 3 bases short and J 5 bases short, with 10 bases between. Germline V gene lookup returns CDR1 MNHNS and CDR2 SASEGT. DNA of the CDR3: TGTGCCAGCAGTGACCAGGGCGGAACCGGGGAGCTGTTTTTT. Translation: CASSDQGGTGELFF.

This clonotype has at least ten counts. The chain employs TRBV30 and TRBJ1-4; TRBD1 matches 7 bases. Germline V gives CDR1 GTSNPN, CDR2 SVGIG (reference sequence). The V gene end was trimmed by 4 bases and the J gene end by 7 bases; junction bases not matched to a gene: 6. The CDR3 is 13 amino acids. CDR3 nucleotide sequence: TGTGCCTGGATGGACAGGCCGACTGAAAAACTGTTTTTT. Amino acids: CAWMDRPTEKLFF. Full variable domain (missing parts from reference TRBV30 and TRBJ1-4): SQTIHQWPATLVQPVGSPLSLECTVEGTSNPNLYWYRQAAGRGLQLLFYSVGIGQISSEVPQNLSASRPQDRQFILSSKKLLLSDSGFYLCAWMDRPTEKLFFGSGTQLSVL.

The chain links TRBV12-5 to TRBJ1-3; D not resolved. Germline values: CDR1 LGHNT, CDR2 FRNRAP. The CDR3 totals 16 residues. Between the trimmed V and J ends, which lost 5 bases and 0 bases, there was a span of 14 bases. The CDR3 reads CASGNQGWSSGNTIYF. In nucleotides, the CDR3 is TGTGCTAGTGGTAACCAAGGGTGGAGCTCTGGAAACACCATATATTTT.

In the case of this clonotype: The junction shows a germline mismatch at one end, possibly a read error. The chain joins TRBV7-7 to TRBJ2-2; D call uncertain. Germline V CDR1 and CDR2: SSHAT, FNYEAQ (reference sequence). This CDR3 comprises 15 residues. CDR3 nucleotide sequence: TGTGCTAGCAGCCCTAGTCCCGGCGGAACCGGGGAGCTGTTTTTT. Amino acid sequence: CASSPSPGGTGELFF.

The J gene is TRBJ1-1, the V gene TRBV6-1; tentatively, D is TRBD1 (5 bases). Looked up from germline, CDR1 is MNHNS and CDR2 is SASEGT. V dropped 5 bases and J dropped 1 base, with 11 bases sitting between them. This CDR3 has 14 amino acids. The CDR3 reads CASSLTVGNTEAFF. The CDR3 bases are TGTGCCAGCAGTCTGACAGTTGGGAACACTGAAGCTTTCTTT.

Many counts were recorded for this clonotype. The chain recombines TRBV2 with TRBJ2-7; D is unresolved. The V end was cut by 1 base, the J end by 6 bases, with 7 bases between. The CDR3 length is 12 residues. Germline CDR1 and CDR2: SNHLY and FYNNEI. As DNA, the CDR3 is TGTGCCAGCAGTGAAGACGTAGTCGAGCAGTACTTC. As protein: CASSEDVVEQYF.

This clonotype was found once. The chain couples TRBV29-1 to TRBJ1-4; 9 nucleotides align to TRBD1. This CDR3 contains 12 residues. The V gene's germline CDR1 is SQVTM and CDR2 ANQGSEA. With 4 bases clipped from V and 13 bases from J, the junction kept 7 bases outside the gene matches. CDR3 nucleotide sequence: TGCAGCGTTGGGCCCGGGACAGGGTTACTGTTTTTT. Protein sequence: CSVGPGTGLLFF.